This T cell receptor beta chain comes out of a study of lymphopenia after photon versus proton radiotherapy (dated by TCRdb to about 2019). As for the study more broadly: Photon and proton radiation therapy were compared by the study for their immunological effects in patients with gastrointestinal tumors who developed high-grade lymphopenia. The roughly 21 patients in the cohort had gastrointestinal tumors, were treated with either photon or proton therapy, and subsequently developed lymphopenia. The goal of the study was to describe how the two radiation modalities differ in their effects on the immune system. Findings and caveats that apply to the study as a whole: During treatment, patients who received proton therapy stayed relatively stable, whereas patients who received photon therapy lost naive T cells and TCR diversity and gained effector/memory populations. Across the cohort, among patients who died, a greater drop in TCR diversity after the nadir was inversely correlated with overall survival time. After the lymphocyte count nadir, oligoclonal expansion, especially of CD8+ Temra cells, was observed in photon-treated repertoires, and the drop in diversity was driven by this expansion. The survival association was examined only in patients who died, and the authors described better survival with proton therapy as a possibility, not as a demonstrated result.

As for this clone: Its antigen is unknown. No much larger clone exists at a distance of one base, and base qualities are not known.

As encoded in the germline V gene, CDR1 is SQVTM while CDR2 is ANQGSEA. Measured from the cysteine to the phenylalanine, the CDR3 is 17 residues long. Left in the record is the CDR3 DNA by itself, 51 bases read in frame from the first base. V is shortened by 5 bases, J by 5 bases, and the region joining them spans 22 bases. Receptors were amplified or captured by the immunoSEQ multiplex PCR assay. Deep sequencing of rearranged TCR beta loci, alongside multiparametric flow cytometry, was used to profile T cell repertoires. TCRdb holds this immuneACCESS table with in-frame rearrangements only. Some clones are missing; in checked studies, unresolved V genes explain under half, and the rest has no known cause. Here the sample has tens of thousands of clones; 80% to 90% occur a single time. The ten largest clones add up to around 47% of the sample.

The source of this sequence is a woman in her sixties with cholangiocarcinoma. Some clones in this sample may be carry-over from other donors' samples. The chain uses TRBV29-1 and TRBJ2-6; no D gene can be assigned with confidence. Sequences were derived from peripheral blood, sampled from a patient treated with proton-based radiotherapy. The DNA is TGCAGCGTTTTCGAAATAAGCATACAAAGTCGGGCCAACGTCCTGACTTTC. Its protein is CSVFEISIQSRANVLTF.